These T cell receptor beta chains were read from a single sample in a study of blood T cell repertoires in COVID-19. This table comes from immunoSEQ multiplex PCR, and its TCRdb copy is limited to in-frame clones, with some not included. Of approximately 110,000 clones in the sample, around 90% were seen once. Sequencing was done on a sample of peripheral blood. These receptors were collected from a human donor in a cohort sampled during active COVID-19. The CDR3 runs from the conserved cysteine through the conserved F or W. D genes are given only for firm matches. Size values are once, few and many counts, or a class for expanded clones, and some rows have none.

v_call	clone_size	d_call	j_call	cdr3_nt	cdr3_aa
TRBV28	-	-	TRBJ1-2	TGTGCCAGTAGGGAAGGGAGCGGCTATGGCTACACCTTC	CASREGSGYGYTF
TRBV3-1/TRBV3-2	few	-	TRBJ1-2	TGTGCCAGCAGCCAAGCCGCCACGGGGGACTATGGCTACACCTTC	CASSQAATGDYGYTF
TRBV7-8	once	TRBD2	TRBJ2-1	TGTGCCAGCAGCTTACTCAGTTCCGGTTTGCGGGGGGGCCGGAGGTATGAGCAGTTCTTC	CASSLLSSGLRGGRRYEQFF
TRBV27	-	TRBD1	TRBJ2-7	TGTGCCAGCAGTCCTATAGTAGGGACAGGGATACACGAGCAGTACTTC	CASSPIVGTGIHEQYF
TRBV2	-	TRBD1	TRBJ1-6	TGTGCCAGCAGTGTAAGACAGGGCGGACTTGGTTCACCCCTCCACTTT	CASSVRQGGLGSPLHF
TRBV5-4	-	-	TRBJ2-1	TGTGCCAGCAGCTTGGAAGGCGCCGGGATAGGGATTCCGAAAGGCGAGTTCTTC	CASSLEGAGIGIPKGEFF
TRBV28	once	-	TRBJ1-3	TGTGCCAGCAGTTCCGGGACACCCTTAAAAAGCACCATATATTTT	CASSSGTPLKSTIYF
TRBV7-2	-	TRBD2	TRBJ2-7	TGTGCCAGCAGCCCACTGACTAGCGGGCCTACCTACGAGCAGTACTTC	CASSPLTSGPTYEQYF
TRBV5-4	few	-	TRBJ1-1	TGTGCCAGCAGCTTGGTGCGGGGAACGAACATGAACACTGAAGCTTTCTTT	CASSLVRGTNMNTEAFF
TRBV28	-	-	TRBJ2-7	TGTGCCAGCAGCATTAACCTCTTCAACAGGGGAGGAGTCTACGAGCAGTACTTC	CASSINLFNRGGVYEQYF
TRBV3-1/TRBV3-2	-	-	TRBJ2-7	TGTGCCAGCAGCCTTCCGGGACAAATTTACGAGCAGTACTTC	CASSLPGQIYEQYF
TRBV5-4	once	TRBD1	TRBJ2-6	TGTGCCAGCAGCCCTCCTTTCGTGGGACAGGGACTTTCTGGGGCCAACGTCCTGACTTTC	CASSPPFVGQGLSGANVLTF
TRBV5-1	-	TRBD1	TRBJ1-1	TGCGCCAGCAGCTTGATCAGCCCGGGACAGGGATTGAACACTGAAGCTTTCTTT	CASSLISPGQGLNTEAFF
TRBV24-1	-	TRBD1	TRBJ2-1	TGTGCCACCAGTGATACCAGGACAGGGGATGAGCAGTTCTTC	CATSDTRTGDEQFF
TRBV19	-	TRBD1	TRBJ2-5	TGTGCCAGGGAGACAGGGTCGGTGACCCAGTACTTC	CARETGSVTQYF
TRBV18	-	-	TRBJ1-1	TGTGCCAGCTCACCCGGGGGGGGGCACACTGAAGCTTTCTTT	CASSPGGGHTEAFF
TRBV28	-	-	TRBJ2-3	TGTGCCAGCAGTTCGCGGGGCTCTGGAGATACGCAGTATTTT	CASSSRGSGDTQYF
TRBV18	-	TRBD2	TRBJ2-3	TGTGCCAGCTCTTTTGGACTAGCGGTACGCACAGATACGCAGTATTTT	CASSFGLAVRTDTQYF
TRBV19	-	TRBD1	TRBJ2-1	TGTGCCAGTACCCGGGACAGGACTTACTCCTACAATGAGCAGTTCTTC	CASTRDRTYSYNEQFF
TRBV7-8	-	TRBD1	TRBJ1-2	TGTGCCAGCAGCTTATCCCTGACAGGGAACTATGGCTACACCTTC	CASSLSLTGNYGYTF
TRBV4-1	-	-	TRBJ2-3	TGCGCCAGCAGCCTGGGCCTACCCCCAGATACGCAGTATTTT	CASSLGLPPDTQYF
TRBV13	-	TRBD1	TRBJ2-2	TGTGCCAGCAGCTTAGAGTTTGCAGGGGGCACCGGGGAGCTGTTTTTT	CASSLEFAGGTGELFF
TRBV7-2	once	TRBD1	TRBJ1-5	TGTGCCAGCAGCTTAAATAAGGGGGCGCCCCATCAGCCCCAGCATTTT	CASSLNKGAPHQPQHF
TRBV5-4	-	-	TRBJ1-6	TGTGCCAGCAGCCAAACAGGGTCATATAATTCACCCCTCCACTTT	CASSQTGSYNSPLHF
TRBV7-9	-	TRBD1	TRBJ1-1	TGTGCCAGCAGCTTAGCGTTTCAGGGGGCGGAGAACACTGAAGCTTTCTTT	CASSLAFQGAENTEAFF
TRBV19	-	-	TRBJ2-5	TGTGCCAGTAGCACAGGGGGGGTCCGTGGAGAGACCCAGTACTTC	CASSTGGVRGETQYF
TRBV5-4	-	-	TRBJ2-3	TGTGCCAGCAGCTTGATCGGGGTTGCCGGGGGTGATACGCAGTATTTT	CASSLIGVAGGDTQYF
TRBV7-3	-	TRBD1	TRBJ1-6	TGTGCCAGCAGCTTACCACTAGCCTTTTACAGGGGCTCCTATAATTCACCCCTCCACTTT	CASSLPLAFYRGSYNSPLHF
TRBV6-5	-	TRBD2	TRBJ2-5	TGTGCCAGCAGGCGGACTAGCGGGGGTCAAGAGACCCAGTACTTC	CASRRTSGGQETQYF
TRBV4-3	-	TRBD2	TRBJ2-1	TGCGCCAGCAGCCAAGAGACTAGCGGGAGGGGTGGCAATGAGCAGTTCTTC	CASSQETSGRGGNEQFF
TRBV7-2	-	TRBD2	TRBJ2-5	TGTGCCAGCAGCTTAGCGGCGGGAGCTCAAGAGACCCAGTACTTC	CASSLAAGAQETQYF